What follows describes a single TCR beta chain. What it binds is not known. The primer mix had 60 Vbeta and 13 Jbeta primers. Generated by immunoSEQ multiplex PCR, the TCRdb table keeps only in-frame clones and is missing some. The repertoire holds 200,000 or so clones, with around 82% as singletons. These data originate in a study of cytomegalovirus exposure and HLA in healthy donors. Findings and caveats of the study: An analysis done earlier found most TCR beta V segments productive about 87% or about 30% of the time. Later analysis found that TCR beta chains associated with HLA were more clonally expanded than other, equally common chains. Reports state that TCR beta sequences accurately predicted most subjects' HLA-A and HLA-B alleles.

CDR1 and CDR2 (germline): SEHNR, FQNEAQ (reference sequence). The V end lost 5 bases, the J end lost 3 bases, and 10 bases lay between the germline ends. This CDR3 comprises 13 residues. The V call is TRBV7-9, the J call TRBJ2-5; D uncertain. The receptor's source is a boy between 10 and 17 years old in good health and CMV-seronegative. The specimen sequenced was PBMCs. The CDR3 DNA follows: TGTGCCAGCAGCCACTACTTTGAAGAGACCCAGTACTTC. Amino acid sequence: CASSHYFEETQYF.